The present T cell receptor (beta chain) was sequenced within a study of cytomegalovirus exposure and HLA in healthy donors. This clone was counted a few times. 60 Vbeta and 13 Jbeta primers were used in PCR. The method was immunoSEQ multiplex PCR; TCRdb's version includes in-frame clones alone and lacks a portion of them. The data show approximately 150,000 clones, 70% to 80% seen once. V dropped 3 bases and J dropped 2 bases, with 15 bases sitting between them. The CDR3 length is 15 residues. The germline gives CDR1 SGDLS, CDR2 YYNGEE. Sequencing was done on a sample of PBMCs. This clonotype was sampled from a woman aged 45-65 years in good health and CMV-seronegative. The V and J genes are TRBV9 and TRBJ2-7; possible D gene TRBD2, 6 bases. The CDR3 spells CASSARAGETYEQYF. In nucleotides, the CDR3 is TGTGCCAGCAGCGCCCGAGCGGGTGAGACCTACGAGCAGTACTTC.